The rows below give T cell receptor beta chains drawn from one sample of a study of shared clonotypes between healthy human individuals. Clones were read by immunoSEQ multiplex PCR, and TCRdb kept only the in-frame ones, dropping some. The repertoire holds about 2 million clones, with 90% to 95% as singletons. The source material was naive CD4+ T cells sorted from blood. The source of these receptors is a man younger than 35 in good health. CDR3s include the opening cysteine and the closing phenylalanine or tryptophan. The D gene is left open where the match is weak. Size values are once, few and many counts, or a class for expanded clones, and some rows have none.

abundance | j_gene | v_gene | d_gene | CDR3aa | CDR3nt
once | TRBJ1-1 | TRBV9 | . | CASSVAPENTEAFF | TGTGCCAGCAGCGTAGCTCCCGAGAACACTGAAGCTTTCTTT
. | TRBJ1-6 | TRBV7-2 | . | CASSLAGGNNSPLHF | TGTGCCAGCAGCCTTGCGGGTGGTAACAATTCACCCCTCCACTTT
. | TRBJ1-2 | TRBV30 | TRBD1 | CAWGQVYGYTF | TGTGCCTGGGGACAGGTCTATGGCTACACCTTC
. | TRBJ1-4 | TRBV25-1 | . | CASSAVGEKLFF | TGTGCCAGCAGCGCCGTAGGGGAAAAACTGTTTTTT
once | TRBJ1-4 | TRBV30 | TRBD1 | CAWTGGANEKLFF | TGTGCCTGGACAGGGGGGGCTAATGAAAAACTGTTTTTT
. | TRBJ2-5 | TRBV10-3 | TRBD2 | CAISDTSGRAGGNGDQYF | TGTGCCATCAGCGATACTAGCGGGAGGGCCGGAGGGAATGGAGACCAGTACTTC
. | TRBJ1-2 | TRBV4-1 | . | CASSNRRVSYGYTF | TGCGCCAGCAGTAACAGGAGGGTTTCTTATGGCTACACCTTC
. | TRBJ2-5 | TRBV5-1 | . | CASSPAQGSNQETQYF | TGCGCCAGCAGTCCGGCCCAGGGCAGCAACCAAGAGACCCAGTACTTC
. | TRBJ2-3 | TRBV19 | . | CATSPAQGRDTQYF | TGTGCCACCAGTCCGGCGCAGGGGAGAGATACGCAGTATTTT
. | TRBJ2-3 | TRBV5-1 | TRBD2 | CASSLSGSRADTQYF | TGCGCCAGCAGCTTAAGCGGGAGCAGGGCAGATACGCAGTATTTT
once | TRBJ2-1 | TRBV10-3 | . | CATSGGNEQFF | TGTGCCACCTCTGGGGGTAATGAGCAGTTCTTC
. | TRBJ2-2 | TRBV7-2 | . | CASSLASGAVGELFF | TGTGCCAGCAGCTTAGCGTCAGGGGCGGTCGGGGAGCTGTTTTTT
. | TRBJ2-5 | TRBV2 | . | CASSNQETQYF | TGTGCCAGCAGTAATCAAGAGACCCAGTACTTC
. | TRBJ2-5 | TRBV18 | . | CASSPSDSTGTQYF | TGTGCCAGCTCACCATCGGACTCTACGGGGACCCAGTACTTC
. | TRBJ2-7 | TRBV4-1 | . | CASSRTESVRVFEQYF | TGCGCCAGCAGCCGCACCGAAAGTGTGAGGGTCTTCGAGCAGTACTTC
few | TRBJ1-6 | TRBV30 | . | CAWSTNGSPLHF | TGTGCCTGGAGCACCAACGGATCACCCCTCCACTTT
once | TRBJ2-7 | TRBV7-8 | TRBD1 | CASSHTGAAPPLSYEQYF | TGTGCCAGCAGCCATACAGGGGCGGCCCCCCCCCTCTCCTACGAGCAGTACTTC
. | TRBJ2-7 | TRBV4-3 | TRBD2 | CASSQDYAGAYEQYF | TGCGCCAGCAGCCAAGACTATGCGGGGGCCTACGAGCAGTACTTC
. | TRBJ2-3 | TRBV7-7 | . | CASSLQGRDTDTQYF | TGTGCTAGCAGCCTACAGGGGAGGGACACAGATACGCAGTATTTT
. | TRBJ2-2 | TRBV18 | . | CASSSNGPQTNTGELFF | TGTGCCAGCTCAAGTAATGGACCGCAAACGAACACCGGGGAGCTGTTTTTT
. | TRBJ2-1 | TRBV6-1 | . | CASSELASYNEQFF | TGTGCCAGCAGTGAGCTAGCGTCCTACAATGAGCAGTTCTTC
. | TRBJ1-4 | TRBV11-3 | TRBD1 | CASSSRDRGPDEKLFF | TGTGCCAGCAGCTCTCGGGACAGGGGGCCGGATGAAAAACTGTTTTTT
. | TRBJ1-5 | TRBV30 | . | CAWSEGWEQPQHF | TGTGCCTGGAGTGAGGGGTGGGAGCAGCCCCAGCATTTT
. | TRBJ2-5 | TRBV5-1 | TRBD2 | CASSSLAGGPEETQYF | TGCGCCAGCAGCTCCCTAGCGGGGGGGCCTGAAGAGACCCAGTACTTC
. | TRBJ2-7 | TRBV5-1 | TRBD2 | CASSLLAGGKSSYEQYF | TGCGCCAGCAGCTTGCTGGCGGGAGGGAAAAGCTCCTACGAGCAGTACTTC
many | TRBJ1-1 | TRBV10-3 | . | CAIRRGMGDTEAFF | TGTGCCATCCGCCGGGGTATGGGGGACACTGAAGCTTTCTTT
. | TRBJ1-1 | TRBV15 | TRBD1 | CATSTRQGGWNTEAFF | TGTGCCACCAGCACCCGACAGGGGGGGTGGAACACTGAAGCTTTCTTT
. | TRBJ1-4 | TRBV2 | . | CASIVDRNNEKLFF | TGTGCCAGCATTGTTGACAGGAATAATGAAAAACTGTTTTTT
once | TRBJ2-7 | TRBV10-3 | TRBD1 | CATWDSTEQYF | TGTGCCACCTGGGACAGCACCGAGCAGTACTTC
. | TRBJ1-6 | TRBV10-3 | TRBD1 | CAISESGTGQSPLHF | TGTGCCATCAGTGAGTCGGGGACAGGGCAATCACCCCTCCACTTT
. | TRBJ2-7 | TRBV19 | . | CASIGGGTYEQYF | TGTGCCAGTATTGGAGGGGGTACCTACGAGCAGTACTTC
. | TRBJ2-7 | TRBV6-5 | . | CASSYGRAYEQYF | TGTGCCAGCAGTTACGGCAGGGCCTACGAGCAGTACTTC
. | TRBJ2-3 | TRBV2 | . | CASRRTVRETDTQYF | TGTGCCAGCAGGCGGACAGTGAGGGAGACAGATACGCAGTATTTT
. | TRBJ2-2 | TRBV9 | . | CASSVVGAGELFF | TGTGCCAGCAGCGTAGTGGGCGCCGGGGAGCTGTTTTTT
. | TRBJ2-7 | TRBV25-1 | . | CASTKGGRGPEQYF | TGTGCCAGCACTAAGGGGGGTCGTGGGCCCGAGCAGTACTTC
. | TRBJ2-5 | TRBV6-5 | TRBD1 | CASSYSDRAQETQYF | TGTGCCAGCAGTTACTCGGACAGGGCCCAAGAGACCCAGTACTTC
. | TRBJ2-7 | TRBV11-2 | . | CASSSRQVTYEQYF | TGTGCCAGCAGCTCCCGGCAGGTTACCTACGAGCAGTACTTC
. | TRBJ1-3 | TRBV25-1 | . | CASSPDQGAGNTIYF | TGTGCCAGCAGCCCTGATCAGGGTGCCGGAAACACCATATATTTT
. | TRBJ1-5 | TRBV27 | . | CASSSLKSGSNQPQHF | TGTGCCAGCAGTTCCCTCAAGTCGGGGAGCAATCAGCCCCAGCATTTT
. | TRBJ2-1 | TRBV19 | TRBD2 | CASSRTSGAYNEQFF | TGTGCCAGTAGTCGGACTAGCGGGGCTTACAATGAGCAGTTCTTC
. | TRBJ2-7 | TRBV5-6 | . | CASSGSPGSMSYEQYF | TGTGCCAGCAGCGGAAGTCCAGGTTCTATGTCCTACGAGCAGTACTTC
. | TRBJ2-7 | TRBV18 | TRBD2 | CASSLLAGTAYEQYF | TGTGCCAGCTCACTCTTAGCGGGGACCGCCTACGAGCAGTACTTC
. | TRBJ1-2 | TRBV2 | TRBD1 | CASRGDSLGYTF | TGTGCCAGCAGGGGGGACAGTCTTGGCTACACCTTC
. | TRBJ1-1 | TRBV6-5 | . | CASSRLTNTEAFF | TGTGCCAGCAGTAGACTGACGAACACTGAAGCTTTCTTT
once | TRBJ2-7 | TRBV27 | TRBD2 | CASSPATSGRIYEQYF | TGTGCCAGCAGTCCTGCGACTAGCGGGAGGATCTACGAGCAGTACTTC
. | TRBJ2-3 | TRBV5-1 | . | CASSWQGEGTDTQYF | TGCGCCAGCAGCTGGCAGGGTGAAGGCACAGATACGCAGTATTTT
. | TRBJ2-3 | TRBV18 | . | CASSPGTDTQYF | TGTGCCAGCTCACCAGGCACAGATACGCAGTATTTT
. | TRBJ1-6 | TRBV30 | . | CACLEGRNSPLHF | TGTGCCTGCCTGGAGGGCCGGAATTCACCCCTCCACTTT
. | TRBJ1-1 | TRBV11-2 | . | CASRAGTWVRDTEAFF | TGTGCCAGCAGGGCCGGGACTTGGGTCCGGGACACTGAAGCTTTCTTT
. | TRBJ1-1 | TRBV28 | . | CDGAEAFF | TGTGATGGTGCTGAAGCTTTCTTT